The 5 T cell receptor beta chains reported below all come from one sample, sequenced in a study of graft-versus-host responses after intestinal transplantation. Their specific antigens are unknown. This table comes from immunoSEQ multiplex PCR, and its TCRdb copy is limited to in-frame clones, with some not included. The sample carries some 90,000 clones, 80% to 95% recorded once. The sample consisted of unstimulated CD8+ T cells sorted from spleen or lymph node cells, taken before intestinal transplant. The receptors shown here come from a human donor who received an intestinal transplant.

The sample holds one count of this clone. This chain links TRBV25-1 with TRBJ1-2; a possible D gene is TRBD1 (5 bases). Trimming removed 1 base at V and 8 bases at J, with 14 bases between. Germline values: CDR1 MGHDK, CDR2 SYGVNS. The CDR3 length is 14 residues. The CDR3 is CASSESGGAGGYTF. The DNA of the CDR3 is TGTGCCAGCAGTGAATCAGGAGGGGCAGGAGGCTACACCTTC.

The chain employs TRBV6-6 and TRBJ1-6, with 11 bases matching TRBD1. After removal of 4 bases from V and 5 bases from J, the junction contained 4 bases not matched to a gene. The CDR3 loop spans 16 amino acids. Per germline, CDR1 MNHNY and CDR2 SVGAGI (reference sequence). The CDR3 DNA reads as TGTGCCAGCAGTTCAGGGACAGGGGGTCATAATTCACCCCTCCACTTT. This sequence encodes CASSSGTGGHNSPLHF.

V and J are TRBV6-5 and TRBJ2-2; D unclear. V shed 6 bases and J shed 4 bases, with 6 bases lying between them. The CDR3 runs to 12 residues. The germline V gene encodes CDR1 MNHEY and CDR2 SVGAGI. The CDR3 loop is CASSQGTGELFF. The CDR3 nucleotides are TGTGCCAGCAGCCAAGGCACCGGGGAGCTGTTTTTT.

The chain has TRBV19 and TRBJ1-1; D gene uncertain. Trimming shortened V by 1 base and J by 8 bases, and 8 bases separated the two germline ends. Germline assignment: CDR1 LNHDA and CDR2 SQIVND (reference sequence). This CDR3 comprises 12 residues. In DNA, the CDR3 is TGTGCCAGTAGTATAGGGGTAGCGGAAGCTTTCTTT. It translates to CASSIGVAEAFF.

Only one count was recorded for this clone. The chain uses TRBV29-1 and TRBJ2-1; 10 bases line up with TRBD2. The J segment lost 4 bases and the V segment lost 3 bases, leaving 6 bases of the junction unmatched. CDR3 length equals 15 residues. Germline values: CDR1 SQVTM, CDR2 ANQGSEA. The CDR3 DNA is TGCAGCGTTGACGGCGTAGCGGGAGGATACAATGAGCAGTTCTTC. Translation: CSVDGVAGGYNEQFF.